Below, one T cell receptor beta chain is given with its context. Its antigen is unknown. The sample holds no much larger clone one base away, and base qualities are not on file. Ficoll-Paque density gradient centrifugation was used to isolate PBMCs. The source of the sample is a study of T-cell memory formation after mild COVID-19 (dated by TCRdb to the early 2020s). In the study overall: TCR sequence clusters from the two donors were largely donor specific. In a couple of donors, T-cell clones that expanded and contracted after mild COVID-19 were followed by sequencing TCRalpha and TCRbeta repertoires longitudinally. Two young, previously healthy adult volunteers made up the cohort, one male and one female.

TCRdb lists the instrument as Illumina NovaSeq 6000. cDNA libraries for TCRalpha and TCRbeta were prepared by 5'RACE using constant-segment primers, with sample barcodes and unique molecular identifiers added. Trizol reagent was used to extract RNA from every sample. Amplification of the libraries took two PCR steps, and the second step added a second sample barcode plus Illumina TruSeq adapters. The libraries were sequenced on an Illumina NovaSeq using 2 x 150 bp paired-end reads. As for the original processing: Demultiplexing of reads and collapsing into UMI-guided consensus sequences were performed with migec v1.2.7. Using mixcr v2.1.11, the UMI consensuses were aligned to TRA and TRB V and J templates and assembled into clonotypes. A clonotype was counted as expanded or contracted only when both edgeR and NoisET called the clonotype significant, with the noise models trained on biological replicates. For edgeR calls, a false discovery rate-adjusted p below 0.01 and a log2 fold-change threshold of 1 were applied. As an exploratory analysis of dynamics, max-normalized trajectories of the 1000 most abundant clonotypes were examined by PCA with hierarchical clustering. Separately sequenced CD4+ and CD8+ repertoires were used to assign a CD4 or CD8 phenotype to each responding clone. TCRdb ran its own pipeline on the public reads, namely fastp trimming at Q25 and MiXCR clone calling, and kept in-frame beta chains. Merged by CDR3 protein, the rows form single entries marked with the most common genes and DNA. These V and J calls originate from TCRdb's pipeline instead of the authors' own analysis. The sample includes more than 250,000 distinct CDR3 sequences, with over 15% observed a single time. 20% to 25% of the sample rests with the top ten.

General findings and caveats noted by the study authors: From day 15 to 85, contracting clones showed balanced CD4/CD8 phenotypes, whereas a second wave of clones that expanded from day 15 to 37 leaned towards CD4+. Contracting CD4+ clones turned up mainly in the CM and EM memory subsets, whereas EMRA was where CD8+ clones were enriched. Whether the second-wave clones peaking on day 37 were SARS-CoV-2 specific was not confirmed. Some responding clones were detected in pre-infection memory, which suggested that pre-existing cross-reactive memory T cells had joined the SARS-CoV-2 response. The study covered only a couple of mild cases, and larger cohorts including severe cases with pre-infection samples were considered necessary.

Via the germline V gene (reference sequence), CDR1 is SGHAT and CDR2 FQDESV. The CDR3 runs 14 residues from the cysteine to the phenylalanine. Kept here is only the CDR3 DNA, which spans 42 bases and is read in frame from base 1. Cut back by 8 bases and 0 bases, the V and J ends lie 11 bases apart. This receptor was obtained from a man aged 18 to 35 who had mild COVID-19 (a few samples of this study predate the infection). The sample titles of this study are shuffled in the database, so cell type and time point are left out; the donor was told from shared clones. The V and J genes are TRBV11-1 and TRBJ1-3, with the D gene too uncertain to name. Material: PBMCs or a T cell subset sorted from them (not recorded which). The DNA sequence reads TGTGCCAGCTCAAAACGGAACTCTGGAAACACCATATATTTT. Its protein product is CASSKRNSGNTIYF.